The present entry profiles one TCR beta chain with its context. Relative to the germline gene, one junction end is altered; a read error may explain this. This sample was taken from a study of CD8+CD57+ T cells in acquired aplastic anemia. Germline CDR1 is SGHDN and CDR2 is FVKESK. This CDR3 contains 13 residues. The study profiled TCR beta VDJ and CDR3 using genomic DNA as template. TCRdb analysed the reads with MiXCR anew, one entry per CDR3 protein. The sample yields some 130,000 distinct CDR3 sequences, around two fifths seen once. This clonotype originated in a human donor in good health, serving as a control. The chain joins TRBV14 to TRBJ2-7; D is possibly TRBD1 (5 bases). The sequencing input was sorted CD4+, CD8+, or CD8+CD57+ T cells (not recorded which) from PBMCs. DNA of the CDR3: TGTGCCAGCAGCACCCTGGGGCCAGGGAAGATCGTCTTC. This translates into CASSTLGPGKIVF.